This record looks at one TCR beta chain sequence and its context. The entry originates in a study of blood T cell repertoires in COVID-19. Measured with immunoSEQ multiplex PCR; TCRdb has only the in-frame clones, and not every one. The table has approximately 140,000 clones, 70% to 90% seen once. Germline CDR1 reads SNHLY; CDR2 reads FYNNEI. This CDR3 has 14 residues. Trimming left V 7 bases short and J 2 bases short, with 14 bases between. The sequenced material came from peripheral blood. The chain combines TRBV2 with TRBJ1-2, with TRBD1 as a possible D gene (6 bases). The receptor comes from a man in his 70s with active COVID-19. The CDR3 nucleotides read TGTGCCAGCACCAACAGGGCCCTCAACTATGGCTACACCTTC. Translating gives CASTNRALNYGYTF. The full variable domain, its missing parts supplied by reference TRBV2 and TRBJ1-2, is EPEVTQTPSHQVTQMGQEVILRCVPISNHLYFYWYRQILGQKVEFLVSFYNNEISEKSEIFDDQFSVERPDGSNFTLKIRSTKLEDSAMYFCASTNRALNYGYTFGSGTRLTVV.